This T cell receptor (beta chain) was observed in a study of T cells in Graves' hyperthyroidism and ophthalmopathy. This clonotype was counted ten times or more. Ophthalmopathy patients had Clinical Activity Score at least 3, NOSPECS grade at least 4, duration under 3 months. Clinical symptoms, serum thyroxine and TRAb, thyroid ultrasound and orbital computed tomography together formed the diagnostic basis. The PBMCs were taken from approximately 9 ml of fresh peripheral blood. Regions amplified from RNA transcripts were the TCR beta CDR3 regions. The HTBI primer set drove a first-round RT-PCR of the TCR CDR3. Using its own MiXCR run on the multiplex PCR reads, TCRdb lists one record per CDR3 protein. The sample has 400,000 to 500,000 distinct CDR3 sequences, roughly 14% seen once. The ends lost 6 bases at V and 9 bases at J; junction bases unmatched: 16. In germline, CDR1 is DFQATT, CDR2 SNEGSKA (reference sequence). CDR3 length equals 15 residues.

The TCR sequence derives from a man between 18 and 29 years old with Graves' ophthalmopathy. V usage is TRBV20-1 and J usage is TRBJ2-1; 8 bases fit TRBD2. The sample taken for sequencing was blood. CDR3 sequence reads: CSASRSSGGGSEQFF. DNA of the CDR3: TGCAGTGCCAGCAGATCGAGCGGGGGAGGTAGTGAGCAGTTCTTC.